These 24 T cell receptor beta chains were all obtained from the same sample, sequenced in a study of naive and memory T cell subsets. Adult healthy volunteers gave 2.5 ml peripheral blood for whole-blood RNA. Blood and skin TCR RNA was reverse transcribed with alpha and beta constant primers. Each CDR3 protein is one row after TCRdb ran MiXCR on the 5' RACE reads. The sample has 20,000 to 25,000 distinct CDR3 sequences; about 4% are singletons. These receptors came from a male donor in good health.

This clonotype was observed at least ten times. J is TRBJ2-5 and V is TRBV29-1, with 11 positions matching TRBD2. There are 12 residues in the CDR3. Losses at the gene ends were 6 bases for V and 5 bases for J; bases not matched to a gene: 2. Germline V gives CDR1 SQVTM, CDR2 ANQGSEA. CDR3 DNA: TGCAGCGTCACTAGCGGGAGCGAGACCCAGTACTTC. As protein: CSVTSGSETQYF.

This clonotype showed up many times. The V call is TRBV28, the J call TRBJ2-3; D unresolved. The length of the CDR3 is 13 residues. Germline CDR1 and CDR2: MDHEN and SYDVKM. The V end was cut by 6 bases, the J end by 6 bases, with 13 bases between. CDR3 sequence (DNA): TGTGCCAGCAGCCCTTCCCTCGCGGATACGCAGTATTTT. As protein: CASSPSLADTQYF.

This clonotype was observed at least ten times. The chain employs TRBV5-1 and TRBJ2-5; 8 positions match TRBD2. CDR1 is SGHRS and CDR2 is YFSETQ in the germline V gene. V shed 0 bases, J shed 2 bases, and the junction held 6 bases outside the gene matches. The CDR3 loop spans 16 amino acids. This chain's CDR3 is CASSLGIAGIQETQYF. CDR3 coding DNA: TGCGCCAGCAGCTTGGGAATAGCGGGGATTCAAGAGACCCAGTACTTC.

This clonotype was seen ten or more times. V gene TRBV7-9 combines with J gene TRBJ2-7, with D unclear. The CDR3 has 16 residues. Germline assignment: CDR1 SEHNR and CDR2 FQNEAQ (reference sequence). V was pared by 1 base and J by 5 bases, with 18 bases between. CDR3 sequence reads: CASSLGQRSRSDEQYF. Written as DNA, the CDR3 is TGTGCCAGCAGCTTAGGTCAGCGTTCTCGATCCGACGAGCAGTACTTC.

This clonotype was observed at least ten times. The V gene is TRBV12-3 or TRBV12-4, the J gene TRBJ2-5; D may correspond to TRBD1 or TRBD2 (5 bases each). The V end lost 3 bases, the J end lost 3 bases, and 11 bases lay between the germline ends. CDR3 size: 14 residues. Written as DNA, the CDR3 is TGTGCCAGCAGTTTGGGTTGGGGGAAAGAGACCCAGTACTTC. Amino acid sequence: CASSLGWGKETQYF.

This clonotype has only a few counts. The V gene is TRBV6-1, the J gene TRBJ2-2, with no clear D. The CDR3 length is 12 residues. Per the germline V gene, CDR1 is MNHNS and CDR2 is SASEGT. V shed 7 bases and J shed 13 bases, with 16 bases lying between them. The CDR3 DNA sequence: TGTGCCAGCACATATTTCGGTGATGGGCTGTTTTTT. Amino acid sequence: CASTYFGDGLFF.

This clonotype was found a few times. V usage is TRBV19 and J usage is TRBJ2-1; D unresolved. V lost 5 bases to trimming and J lost 4 bases, with 9 bases between them. This CDR3 contains 13 residues. Germline CDR1 is LNHDA and CDR2 is SQIVND (reference sequence). The CDR3 DNA follows: TGTGCCAGTAGTGTGGGCAAATACAATGAGCAGTTCTTC. Encoded protein: CASSVGKYNEQFF. The whole variable domain, remainder taken from reference TRBV19 and TRBJ2-1, is DGGITQSPKYLFRKEGQNVTLSCEQNLNHDAMYWYRQDPGQGLRLIYYSQIVNDFQKGDIAEGYSVSREKKESFPLTVTSAQKNPTAFYLCASSVGKYNEQFFGPGTRLTVL.

Worth noting for this clonotype: This may come from a read error, since a much larger clone is one base off. J is TRBJ2-3 and V is TRBV28; 8 bases are shared with TRBD2. The CDR3 loop spans 17 amino acids. J was trimmed by 2 bases and V by 4 bases; bases with no gene match: 11. Germline lookup yields CDR1 MDHEN and CDR2 SYDVKM. The CDR3 loop is CASSSDRTSRFTDTQYF. The DNA for the CDR3 is TGTGCCAGCAGTTCCGATCGGACTAGCAGATTCACAGATACGCAGTATTTT.

In its sample, this clonotype was seen many times. The genes are TRBV6-6 and TRBJ2-5; D call uncertain. CDR1 and CDR2 (germline): MNHNY, SVGAGI (reference sequence). This CDR3 comprises 12 residues. Deletions cut 6 bases from V and 2 bases from J, with 7 bases between. CDR3 protein: CASSRLQETQYF. In nucleotides, the CDR3 is TGTGCCAGCAGCCGCCTACAAGAGACCCAGTACTTC.

This clonotype was counted many times. The chain is built from TRBV11-2 and TRBJ2-5; TRBD1 is a possible D gene (5 bases). Germline V gene sequence: CDR1 SGHAT, CDR2 FQNNGV. CDR3 length equals 14 residues. Trimming removed 1 base at V and 3 bases at J, with 9 bases between. This chain's CDR3 is CASSLGGSKETQYF. The CDR3 DNA sequence: TGTGCCAGCAGCTTAGGGGGCAGCAAAGAGACCCAGTACTTC.

This clonotype counts as medium-sized. The V and J genes are TRBV12-3 or TRBV12-4 and TRBJ2-7; the D gene is possibly TRBD2 (5 bases). The CDR3 is made up of 18 amino acids. Trimming stripped 3 bases from V and 0 bases from J, with 21 bases between. The CDR3 is CASSLSVSITGSSYEQYF. Here the CDR3 DNA reads TGTGCCAGCAGTTTGAGCGTTTCGATAACGGGGAGCTCCTACGAGCAGTACTTC.

This clonotype came up many times. The chain employs TRBV29-1 and TRBJ2-1, with D unresolved. The CDR3 is 12 amino acids. Germline V gene data show CDR1 as SQVTM and CDR2 as ANQGSEA. Trimming stripped 2 bases from V and 6 bases from J, with 8 bases between. The CDR3 sequence is CSVEPLGNEQFF. The CDR3 nucleotides read TGCAGCGTTGAACCCCTCGGCAATGAGCAGTTCTTC.

This clonotype was observed many times. The J gene is TRBJ2-7, the V gene TRBV12-3 or TRBV12-4; 10 bases fit TRBD2. This CDR3 comprises 14 residues. The junction had 2 bases not matched to a gene; V was cut back by 5 bases and J by 1 base. DNA of the CDR3: TGTGCCAGCAGTACACTAGCGGGGTCCTACGAGCAGTACTTC. It encodes CASSTLAGSYEQYF.

This clonotype was recorded at least ten times. V and J are TRBV7-2 and TRBJ1-3; D remains unclear. The germline gives CDR1 SGHTA, CDR2 FQGNSA. V shed 5 bases and J shed 0 bases, with 8 bases lying between them. The CDR3 loop spans 14 amino acids. CDR3 amino acids: CASSTVSSGNTIYF. The CDR3 DNA is TGTGCCAGCAGCACAGTCAGCTCTGGAAACACCATATATTTT.

This clonotype showed up many times. The rearrangement links TRBV20-1 to TRBJ2-5; TRBD1 aligns across 9 bases. CDR1 DFQATT and CDR2 SNEGSKA come from the germline V gene (reference sequence). The ends lost 2 bases at V and 0 bases at J; junction bases unmatched: 22. The CDR3 spans 21 residues. The DNA of the CDR3 is TGCAGTGCTAGAAAAAAAATAGGAACCTGGGCCCGGGACAGGGACCAAGAGACCCAGTACTTC. Residues: CSARKKIGTWARDRDQETQYF.

In its sample, this clonotype was seen many times. CDR3 DNA: TGTGCCTGGAACCTGTTAGAGACCCAGTACTTC. This codes for CAWNLLETQYF. The chain couples TRBV30 to TRBJ2-5; D is undetermined. The length of the CDR3 is 11 residues. V was cut by 4 bases and J by 4 bases, with 7 bases left in between. The germline CDR1 and CDR2 sequences are GTSNPN and SVGIG (reference sequence).

This clonotype was seen repeatedly, ten times or more. This chain links TRBV18 with TRBJ2-3; TRBD2 is a possible D gene (6 bases). Germline-derived CDR1 and CDR2 are KGHSH and LQKENI. This CDR3 has 15 amino acids. Between the trimmed V and J ends, which lost 6 bases and 2 bases, there was a span of 15 bases. The CDR3 nucleotides read TGTGCCAGCTCCACCCGCGGGACGAACACAGATACGCAGTATTTT. The encoded protein is CASSTRGTNTDTQYF.

A few counts support this clonotype. The rearrangement joins TRBV4-1 to TRBJ2-7; TRBD2 agrees at 10 bases. Germline V gives CDR1 MGHRA, CDR2 YSYEKL. The CDR3 spans 13 residues. The V segment lost 0 bases and the J segment 7 bases; nucleotides outside the gene matches: 0. The CDR3, as DNA: TGCGCCAGCAGCCAAGAACTAGCGGGAGAGCAGTACTTC. Its translation is CASSQELAGEQYF.

This clonotype was recorded at least ten times. A much larger clonotype is one base distant, so this may be a read error. V is TRBV3-1 and J is TRBJ2-1; 11 nucleotides align to TRBD1. CDR3 size: 14 residues. Germline V lookup: CDR1 LGHDT, CDR2 YNNKEL (reference sequence). The ends lost 8 bases at V and 8 bases at J; junction bases unmatched: 8. Here the CDR3 DNA reads TGTGCCAGCGGAAGGACAGGGGGCTGTGATGAGCAGTTCTTC. Its protein is CASGRTGGCDEQFF.

In this sample, this clonotype turned up many times. The gene calls are TRBV9 and TRBJ2-4; the D gene is possibly TRBD2 (6 bases). CDR3 size: 17 residues. V was cut by 2 bases and J by 0 bases, with 15 bases left in between. Per the germline V gene, CDR1 is SGDLS and CDR2 is YYNGEE. CDR3 region: CASSVGLSPLAKNIQYF. The CDR3, as DNA: TGTGCCAGCAGCGTGGGACTGAGTCCCCTAGCCAAAAACATTCAGTACTTC.

This clonotype was seen ten or more times. This chain uses TRBV29-1 with TRBJ2-1; D gene unclear. This CDR3 has 14 amino acids. Germline loops: CDR1 SQVTM, CDR2 ANQGSEA. V was cut by 3 bases and J by 1 base, with 10 bases left in between. The CDR3 nucleotides are TGCAGCGTTGACGGGTACCAATCCTACAATGAGCAGTTCTTC. This codes for CSVDGYQSYNEQFF.

This clonotype was observed at least ten times. The V gene is TRBV5-1, the J gene TRBJ2-4; D unclear. The CDR3 loop spans 15 amino acids. The germline V and J ends were trimmed by 0 bases and 1 base, with 8 bases remaining between them. Per the germline V gene, CDR1 is SGHRS and CDR2 is YFSETQ. CDR3 region: CASSLGSLAKNIQYF. CDR3 bases: TGCGCCAGCAGCTTGGGAAGTTTGGCCAAAAACATTCAGTACTTC. Using reference TRBV5-1 and TRBJ2-4 for the parts outside the CDR3, the full variable domain is KAGVTQTPRYLIKTRGQQVTLSCSPISGHRSVSWYQQTPGQGLQFLFEYFSETQRNKGNFPGRFSGRQFSNSRSEMNVSTLELGDSALYLCASSLGSLAKNIQYFGAGTRLSVL.

This clonotype was seen at least ten times. The chain uses TRBV6-2 or TRBV6-3 and TRBJ2-7, with D maybe TRBD2 (5 bases). The CDR3 is 14 residues long. Trimming stripped 2 bases from V and 2 bases from J, with 10 bases between. Germline V gene sequence: CDR1 MNHEY, CDR2 SVGEGT. Written as DNA, the CDR3 is TGTGCCAGCAGTTACCTAGCCGTCACCTACGAGCAGTACTTC. Its protein product is CASSYLAVTYEQYF.

The table lists this clonotype with many counts. The V and J genes are TRBV5-1 and TRBJ2-2; D not certain. Germline V lookup: CDR1 SGHRS, CDR2 YFSETQ. V was cut by 1 base and J by 7 bases, with 11 bases left in between. CDR3 length: 14 amino acids. This CDR3 is CASSLTFFNGELFF. The CDR3 DNA follows: TGCGCCAGCAGCTTGACGTTTTTCAACGGGGAGCTGTTTTTT.